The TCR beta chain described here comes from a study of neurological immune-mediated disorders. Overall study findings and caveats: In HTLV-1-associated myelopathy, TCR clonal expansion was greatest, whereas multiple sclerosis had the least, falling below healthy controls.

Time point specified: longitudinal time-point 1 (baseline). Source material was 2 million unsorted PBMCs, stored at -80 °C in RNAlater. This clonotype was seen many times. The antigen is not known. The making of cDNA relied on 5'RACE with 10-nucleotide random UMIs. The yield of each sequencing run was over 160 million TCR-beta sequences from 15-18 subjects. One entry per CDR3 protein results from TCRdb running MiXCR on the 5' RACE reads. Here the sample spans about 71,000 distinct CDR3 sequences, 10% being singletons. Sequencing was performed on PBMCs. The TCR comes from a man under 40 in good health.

The CDR3 is CASSQDLWDSGNTIYF. The CDR3 DNA follows: TGTGCCAGCAGCCAAGATCTTTGGGATTCTGGAAACACCATATATTTT. The chain is built from TRBV3-1 and TRBJ1-3; D gene unclear. V was trimmed by 0 bases and J by 1 base, leaving 10 bases between them. The CDR3 is 16 residues long. Germline-derived CDR1 and CDR2 are LGHDT and YNNKEL (reference sequence).